This TCR beta chain was identified in a study of CD8 T cells in Susac syndrome. General study findings and limits: Susac-specific public clones in total CD8+ repertoires numbered 15 to 20; in CD8+ TEMRA repertoires, they numbered about 5.

Notes on this clonotype: Its antigen is not known.

The CDR3 runs 13 residues. V gave up 5 bases and J gave up 4 bases, with 14 bases separating them. CDR1 is DFQATT, CDR2 SNEGSKA, per germline (reference sequence). A quantity of about 0.5 to 1 ug RNA underwent reverse transcription using random hexamers. TCRdb recomputed calls from the immunoSEQ multiplex PCR reads with MiXCR, one row per CDR3 protein. The data contain 75,000 or so distinct CDR3 sequences, nearly 95% of them singletons. The chain recombines TRBV20-1 with TRBJ2-5, with TRBD1 as a possible D gene (5 bases). The sequence was obtained from a human donor with Susac syndrome. The specimen was CD8+ T cells from PBMCs. The CDR3 nucleotides are TGCAGTGCTGGTGAAGGGGTTGGAGAGACCCAGTACTTC. The encoded protein is CSAGEGVGETQYF.